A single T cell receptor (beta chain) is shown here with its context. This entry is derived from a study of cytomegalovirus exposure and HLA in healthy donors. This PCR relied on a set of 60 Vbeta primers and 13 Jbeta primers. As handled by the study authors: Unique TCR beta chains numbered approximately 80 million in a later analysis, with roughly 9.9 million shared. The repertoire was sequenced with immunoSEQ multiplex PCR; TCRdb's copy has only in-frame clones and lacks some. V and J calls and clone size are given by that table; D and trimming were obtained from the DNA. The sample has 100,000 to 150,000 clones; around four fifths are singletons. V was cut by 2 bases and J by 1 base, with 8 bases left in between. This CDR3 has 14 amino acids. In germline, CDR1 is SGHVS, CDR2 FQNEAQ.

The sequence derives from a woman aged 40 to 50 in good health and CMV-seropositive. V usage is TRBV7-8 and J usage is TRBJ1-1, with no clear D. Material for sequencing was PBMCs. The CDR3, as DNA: TGTGCCAGCAGCTTACTCTCCTGGAACACTGAAGCTTTCTTT. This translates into CASSLLSWNTEAFF.